These T cell receptor beta chains were read from a single sample in a study of T cell repertoires in cytomegalovirus infection. TCRdb redid the calling of the reads with MiXCR, one entry per CDR3 protein. The sample contains 250,000 to 300,000 distinct CDR3 sequences, 20% to 30% of which appear only once. Sequenced sample: PBMCs. These receptors were obtained from a human donor in good health (CMV status not recorded). Some clones in this sample may be carry-over from other donors' samples. Each CDR3 is given with its conserved first and last residue. The order of the fields is CDR3 protein, CDR3 DNA, D gene, clone size, V gene, J gene. A D gene is named only where the DNA matches it firmly. Size tells how often a clone was seen (once, few, many) or the class of an expanded clone, and some rows leave it out.

CAIFDSYEQYF,TGTGCCATTTTTGACAGCTACGAGCAGTACTTC,-,many,TRBV10-3,TRBJ2-7
CASSPADGNTEAFF,TGTGCCAGCAGCCCTGCTGATGGGAACACTGAAGCTTTCTTT,-,few,TRBV28,TRBJ1-1
CSVVDPDTYNEQFF,TGCAGCGTTGTCGACCCGGACACCTACAATGAGCAGTTCTTC,-,few,TRBV29-1,TRBJ2-1
CASSLRGTDYSNQPQHF,TGTGCCAGCAGCCTGCGTGGGACAGACTATAGCAATCAGCCCCAGCATTTT,TRBD1,many,TRBV7-2,TRBJ1-5
CASKQQGPYEQYF,TGTGCCAGTAAACAGCAGGGGCCCTACGAGCAGTACTTC,-,few,TRBV19,TRBJ2-7
CASSLPDGRTLHF,TGTGCCAGCAGCCTCCCGGACGGCCGTACCCTCCACTTT,-,few,TRBV6-5,TRBJ1-6
CASSPVSANTGELFF,TGTGCCAGCAGCCCCGTGTCAGCGAACACCGGGGAGCTGTTTTTT,-,many,TRBV7-6,TRBJ2-2
CASSPQVPNTEAFF,TGTGCCAGCAGCCCACAGGTACCGAACACTGAAGCTTTCTTT,-,many,TRBV7-2,TRBJ1-1
CASSYRDTQYF,TGTGCCAGCAGTTACAGGGATACGCAGTATTTT,-,few,TRBV12-3/TRBV12-4,TRBJ2-3
CASSSGDGNQPQHF,TGCGCCAGCAGCTCAGGGGACGGAAATCAGCCCCAGCATTTT,-,few,TRBV5-1,TRBJ1-5
CASSQEGAKMNTEAFF,TGTGCCAGCAGCCAAGAGGGGGCTAAGATGAACACTGAAGCTTTCTTT,-,-,TRBV4-2,TRBJ1-1
CASSLVGNRGGEQYF,TGTGCCAGCAGCTTAGTTGGGAACAGGGGCGGCGAGCAGTACTTC,TRBD1,many,TRBV7-8,TRBJ2-7
CASSPLAGGSYNEQFF,TGTGCCAGCAGCCCCTTAGCGGGTGGGTCCTACAATGAGCAGTTCTTC,TRBD2,few,TRBV9,TRBJ2-1
CASKELLGSPLHF,TGTGCCAGCAAGGAGTTACTAGGGTCACCCCTCCACTTT,-,-,TRBV6-1,TRBJ1-6
CASSSPGTPTYEQYF,TGTGCCAGCAGTTCCCCCGGGACACCTACCTACGAGCAGTACTTC,-,-,TRBV28,TRBJ2-7
CAISDPYRGQETQYF,TGTGCCATCAGTGACCCATACAGGGGCCAAGAGACCCAGTACTTC,TRBD1,-,TRBV10-3,TRBJ2-5
CASSSFGPGMGNQPQHF,TGTGCCAGCAGCTCCTTTGGTCCAGGGATGGGCAATCAGCCCCAGCATTTT,-,few,TRBV5-6,TRBJ1-5
CASLPIGGSGANVLTF,TGTGCCAGCCTCCCTATCGGGGGATCTGGGGCCAACGTCCTGACTTTC,-,-,TRBV2,TRBJ2-6
CASSSITGGAGANVLTF,TGTGCCAGCAGCTCCATTACAGGGGGCGCTGGGGCCAACGTCCTGACTTTC,TRBD1,many,TRBV7-3,TRBJ2-6
CASSLALTGDYGYTF,TGTGCCAGCAGCTTAGCTTTGACAGGGGACTATGGCTACACCTTC,TRBD1,many,TRBV7-2,TRBJ1-2
CASSLSGGVYGNYGYTF,TGTGCCAGCAGCTTATCGGGGGGGGTATACGGGAACTATGGCTACACCTTC,-,many,TRBV7-2,TRBJ1-2
CASTYYGSFGYTF,TGTGCCAGCACTTACTACGGGAGTTTCGGCTACACCTTC,-,few,TRBV6-2/TRBV6-3,TRBJ1-2
CASSDDRGGANYGYTF,TGTGCCAGCAGTGACGACAGGGGGGGTGCTAACTATGGCTACACCTTC,TRBD1,-,TRBV25-1,TRBJ1-2
CASSVAGRGDTQYF,TGTGCCAGCAGCGTAGCCGGGAGAGGAGATACGCAGTATTTT,-,-,TRBV9,TRBJ2-3
CASSGTRTGRNEKLFF,TGTGCCAGCAGTGGGACCAGGACAGGGAGAAATGAAAAACTGTTTTTT,TRBD1,-,TRBV25-1,TRBJ1-4